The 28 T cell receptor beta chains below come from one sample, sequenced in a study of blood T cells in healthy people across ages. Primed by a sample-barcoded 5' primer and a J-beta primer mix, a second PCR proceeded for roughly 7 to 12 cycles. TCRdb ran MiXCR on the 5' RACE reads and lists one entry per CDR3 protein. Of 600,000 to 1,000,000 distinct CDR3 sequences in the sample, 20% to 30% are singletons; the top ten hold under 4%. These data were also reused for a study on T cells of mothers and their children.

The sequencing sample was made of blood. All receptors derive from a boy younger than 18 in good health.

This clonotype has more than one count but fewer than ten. CDR3 in DNA: TGTGCCAGCAGTTACGTACGGGACAACCTCTACGAGCAGTACTTC. Translated: CASSYVRDNLYEQYF. This chain joins TRBV6-5 and TRBJ2-7, with D perhaps matching TRBD1 (6 bases). CDR3 length: 15 residues. The germline gives CDR1 MNHEY, CDR2 SVGAGI. V was clipped by 2 bases and J by 3 bases, with 14 bases between them.

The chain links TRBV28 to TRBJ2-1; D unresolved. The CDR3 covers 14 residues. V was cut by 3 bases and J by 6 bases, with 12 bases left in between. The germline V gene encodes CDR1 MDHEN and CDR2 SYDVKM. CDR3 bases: TGTGCCAGCAGTTTCCAAGGGTTCCCCAATGAGCAGTTCTTC. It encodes CASSFQGFPNEQFF.

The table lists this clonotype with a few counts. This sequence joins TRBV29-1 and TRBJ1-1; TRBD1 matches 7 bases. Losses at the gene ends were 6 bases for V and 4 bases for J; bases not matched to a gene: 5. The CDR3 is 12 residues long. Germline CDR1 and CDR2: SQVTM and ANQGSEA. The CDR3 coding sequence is TGCAGCGTGGAGACAGGGAGCACTGAAGCTTTCTTT. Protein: CSVETGSTEAFF.

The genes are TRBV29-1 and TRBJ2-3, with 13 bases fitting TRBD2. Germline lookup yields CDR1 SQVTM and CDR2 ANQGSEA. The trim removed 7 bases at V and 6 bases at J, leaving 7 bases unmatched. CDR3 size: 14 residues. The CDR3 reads CSGAGLAGSDTQYF. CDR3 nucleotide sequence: TGCAGCGGGGCGGGACTAGCGGGATCGGATACGCAGTATTTT.

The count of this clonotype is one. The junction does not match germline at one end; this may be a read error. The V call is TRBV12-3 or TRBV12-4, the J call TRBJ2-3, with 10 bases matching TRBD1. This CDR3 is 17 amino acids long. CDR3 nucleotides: TGTGCCAGCAGTTTAGGTTCCGGGACAGGGGCCCCAGATGCGCAGTATTTT. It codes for CASSLGSGTGAPDAQYF.

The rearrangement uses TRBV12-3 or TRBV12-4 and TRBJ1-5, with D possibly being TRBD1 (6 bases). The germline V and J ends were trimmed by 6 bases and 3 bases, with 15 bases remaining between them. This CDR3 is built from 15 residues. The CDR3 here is CASSGGTKNNQPQHF. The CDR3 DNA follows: TGTGCCAGCAGCGGCGGGACAAAGAACAATCAGCCCCAGCATTTT.

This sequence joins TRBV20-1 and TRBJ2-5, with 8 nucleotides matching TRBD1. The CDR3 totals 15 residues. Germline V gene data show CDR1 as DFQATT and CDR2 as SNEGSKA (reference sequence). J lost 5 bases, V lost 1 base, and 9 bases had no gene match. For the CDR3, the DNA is TGCAGTGCTAGAGCCCTGACAGGGGCGTGGGAGACCCAGTACTTC. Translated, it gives CSARALTGAWETQYF.

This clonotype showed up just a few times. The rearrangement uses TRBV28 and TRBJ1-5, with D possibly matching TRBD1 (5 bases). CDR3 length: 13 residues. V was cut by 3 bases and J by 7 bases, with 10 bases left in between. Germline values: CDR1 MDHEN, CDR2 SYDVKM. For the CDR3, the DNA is TGTGCCAGCAGTTTCCCCCCAGGGCAGCCCCAGCATTTT. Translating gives CASSFPPGQPQHF.

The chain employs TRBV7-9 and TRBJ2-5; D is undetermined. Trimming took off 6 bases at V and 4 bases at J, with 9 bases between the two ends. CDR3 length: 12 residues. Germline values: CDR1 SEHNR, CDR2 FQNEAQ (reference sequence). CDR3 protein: CASRERRETQYF. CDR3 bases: TGTGCCAGCAGGGAAAGACGAGAGACCCAGTACTTC.

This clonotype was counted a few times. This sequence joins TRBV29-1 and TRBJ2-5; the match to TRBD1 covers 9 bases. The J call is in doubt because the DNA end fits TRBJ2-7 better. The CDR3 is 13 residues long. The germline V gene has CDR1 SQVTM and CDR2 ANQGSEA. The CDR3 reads CSIRTGEVYEQYF. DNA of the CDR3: TGCAGCATAAGGACAGGGGAAGTCTACGAGCAGTACTTC.

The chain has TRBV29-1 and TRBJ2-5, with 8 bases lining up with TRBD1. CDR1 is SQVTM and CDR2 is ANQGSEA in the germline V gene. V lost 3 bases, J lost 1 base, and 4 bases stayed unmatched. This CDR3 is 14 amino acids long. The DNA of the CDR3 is TGCAGCGTTGAGGGACAGGCGATCCAAGAGACCCAGTACTTC. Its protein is CSVEGQAIQETQYF.

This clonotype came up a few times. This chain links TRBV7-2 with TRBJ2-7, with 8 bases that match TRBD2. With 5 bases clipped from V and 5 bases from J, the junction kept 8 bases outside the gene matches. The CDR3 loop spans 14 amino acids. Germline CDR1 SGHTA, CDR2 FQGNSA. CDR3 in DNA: TGTGCCAGCAGCCGGAGCGGGAGTACAGACGAGCAGTACTTC. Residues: CASSRSGSTDEQYF.

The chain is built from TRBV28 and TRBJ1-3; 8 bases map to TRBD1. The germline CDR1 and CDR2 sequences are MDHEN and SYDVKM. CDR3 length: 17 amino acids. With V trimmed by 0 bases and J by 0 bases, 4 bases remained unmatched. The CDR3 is CASSLWGTGHSGNTIYF. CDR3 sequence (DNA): TGTGCCAGCAGTTTATGGGGGACAGGACACTCTGGAAACACCATATATTTT.

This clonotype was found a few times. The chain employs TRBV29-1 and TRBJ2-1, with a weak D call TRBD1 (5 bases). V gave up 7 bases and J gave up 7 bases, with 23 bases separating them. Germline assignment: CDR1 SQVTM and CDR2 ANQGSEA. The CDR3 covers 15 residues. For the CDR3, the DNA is TGCAGCGCCGTTGTCGTGGAAGGGGCGTGGAATGAGCAGTTCTTC. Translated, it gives CSAVVVEGAWNEQFF.

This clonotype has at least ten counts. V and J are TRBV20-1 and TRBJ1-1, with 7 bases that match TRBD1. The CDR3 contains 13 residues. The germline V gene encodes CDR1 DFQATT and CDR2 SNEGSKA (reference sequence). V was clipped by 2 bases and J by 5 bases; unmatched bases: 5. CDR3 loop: CSARITGETEAFF. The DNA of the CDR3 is TGCAGTGCTAGAATCACAGGGGAAACTGAAGCTTTCTTT.

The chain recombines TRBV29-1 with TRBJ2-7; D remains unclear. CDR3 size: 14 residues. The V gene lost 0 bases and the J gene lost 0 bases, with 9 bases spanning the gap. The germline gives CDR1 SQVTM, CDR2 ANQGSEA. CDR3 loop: CSVEDPASSYEQYF. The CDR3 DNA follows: TGCAGCGTTGAAGATCCAGCGAGCTCCTACGAGCAGTACTTC.

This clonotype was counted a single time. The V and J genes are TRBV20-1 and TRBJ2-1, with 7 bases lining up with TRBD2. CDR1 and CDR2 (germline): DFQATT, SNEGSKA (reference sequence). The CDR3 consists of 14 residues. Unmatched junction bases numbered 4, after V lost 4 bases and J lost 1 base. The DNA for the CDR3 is TGCAGTGCTACAGGACTAGTATCCTACAATGAGCAGTTCTTC. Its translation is CSATGLVSYNEQFF.

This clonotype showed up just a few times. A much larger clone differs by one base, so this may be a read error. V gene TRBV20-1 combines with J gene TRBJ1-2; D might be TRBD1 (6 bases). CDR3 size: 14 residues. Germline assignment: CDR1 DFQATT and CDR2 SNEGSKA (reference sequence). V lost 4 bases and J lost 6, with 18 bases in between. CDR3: CSAIDTGAGDGYTF. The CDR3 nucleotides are TGCAGTGCTATCGATACCGGGGCAGGGGATGGCTACACCTTC.

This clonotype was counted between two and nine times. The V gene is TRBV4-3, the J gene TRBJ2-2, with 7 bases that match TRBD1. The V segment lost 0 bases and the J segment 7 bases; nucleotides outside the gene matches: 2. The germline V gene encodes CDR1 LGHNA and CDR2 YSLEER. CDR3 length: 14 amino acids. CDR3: CASSQERTGGELFF. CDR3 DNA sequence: TGCGCCAGCAGCCAAGAGAGGACAGGCGGGGAGCTGTTTTTT.

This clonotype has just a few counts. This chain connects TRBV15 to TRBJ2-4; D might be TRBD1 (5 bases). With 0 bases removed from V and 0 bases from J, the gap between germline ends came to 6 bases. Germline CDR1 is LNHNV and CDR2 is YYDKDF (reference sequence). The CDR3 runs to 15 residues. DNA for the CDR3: TGTGCCACCAGCAGAGAAACAGGAGCCAAAAACATTCAGTACTTC. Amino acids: CATSRETGAKNIQYF.

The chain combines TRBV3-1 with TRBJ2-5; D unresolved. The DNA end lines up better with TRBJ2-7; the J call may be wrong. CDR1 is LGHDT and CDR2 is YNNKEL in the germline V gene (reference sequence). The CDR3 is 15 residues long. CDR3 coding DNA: TGTGCCAGCAGCCAAGGTATAGAGAGAACCTACGAGCAGTACTTC. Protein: CASSQGIERTYEQYF.

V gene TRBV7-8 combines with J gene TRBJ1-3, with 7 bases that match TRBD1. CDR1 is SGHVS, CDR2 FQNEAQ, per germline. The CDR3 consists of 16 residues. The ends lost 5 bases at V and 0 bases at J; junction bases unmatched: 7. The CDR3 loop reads CASSPRQGSSGNTIYF. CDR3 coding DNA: TGTGCCAGCAGCCCCCGACAGGGCAGCTCTGGAAACACCATATATTTT.

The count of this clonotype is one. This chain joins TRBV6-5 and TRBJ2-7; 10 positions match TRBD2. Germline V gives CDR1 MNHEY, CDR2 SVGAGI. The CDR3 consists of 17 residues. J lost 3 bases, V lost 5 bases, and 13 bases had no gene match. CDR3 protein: CASSASRLAGRVYEQYF. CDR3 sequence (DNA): TGTGCCAGCAGTGCATCTCGACTAGCGGGTCGGGTCTACGAGCAGTACTTC.

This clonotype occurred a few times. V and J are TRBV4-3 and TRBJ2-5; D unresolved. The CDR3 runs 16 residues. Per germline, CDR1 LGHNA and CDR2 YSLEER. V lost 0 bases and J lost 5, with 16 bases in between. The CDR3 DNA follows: TGCGCCAGCAGCCAAGAAGGAATTTTGGGTCGCGAGACCCAGTACTTC. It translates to CASSQEGILGRETQYF.

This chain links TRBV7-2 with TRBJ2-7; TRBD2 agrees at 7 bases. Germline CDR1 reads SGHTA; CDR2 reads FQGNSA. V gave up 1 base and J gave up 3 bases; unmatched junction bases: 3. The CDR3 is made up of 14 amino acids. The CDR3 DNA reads TGTGCCAGCAGCTTAGGGGAGGGCCTCTACGAGCAGTACTTC. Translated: CASSLGEGLYEQYF.

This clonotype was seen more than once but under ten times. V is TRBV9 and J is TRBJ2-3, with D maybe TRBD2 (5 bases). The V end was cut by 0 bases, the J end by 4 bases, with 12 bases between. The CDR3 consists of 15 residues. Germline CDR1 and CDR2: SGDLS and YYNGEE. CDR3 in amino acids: CASSVVPLSADTQYF. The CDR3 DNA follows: TGTGCCAGCAGCGTAGTCCCGCTTAGCGCAGATACGCAGTATTTT. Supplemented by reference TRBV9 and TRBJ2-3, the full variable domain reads DSGVTQTPKHLITATGQRVTLRCSPRSGDLSVYWYQQSLDQGLQFLIQYYNGEERAKGNILERFSAQQFPDLHSELNLSSLELGDSALYFCASSVVPLSADTQYFGPGTRLTVL.

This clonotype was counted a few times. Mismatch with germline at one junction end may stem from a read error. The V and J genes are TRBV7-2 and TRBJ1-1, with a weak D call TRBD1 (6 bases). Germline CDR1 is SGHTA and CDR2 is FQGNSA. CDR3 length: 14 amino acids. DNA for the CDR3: TGTGCCAGCAGCTCGGGTCGGGGGCTTGCTGAAGCTCTCTTT. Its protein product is CASSSGRGLAEALF.

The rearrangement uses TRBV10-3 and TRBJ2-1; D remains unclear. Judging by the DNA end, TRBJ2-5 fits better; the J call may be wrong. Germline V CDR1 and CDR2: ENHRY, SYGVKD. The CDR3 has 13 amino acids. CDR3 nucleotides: TGTGCCATCAGTGAGGAAGTAGTCAAGACCCAGTACTTC. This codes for CAISEEVVKTQYF.